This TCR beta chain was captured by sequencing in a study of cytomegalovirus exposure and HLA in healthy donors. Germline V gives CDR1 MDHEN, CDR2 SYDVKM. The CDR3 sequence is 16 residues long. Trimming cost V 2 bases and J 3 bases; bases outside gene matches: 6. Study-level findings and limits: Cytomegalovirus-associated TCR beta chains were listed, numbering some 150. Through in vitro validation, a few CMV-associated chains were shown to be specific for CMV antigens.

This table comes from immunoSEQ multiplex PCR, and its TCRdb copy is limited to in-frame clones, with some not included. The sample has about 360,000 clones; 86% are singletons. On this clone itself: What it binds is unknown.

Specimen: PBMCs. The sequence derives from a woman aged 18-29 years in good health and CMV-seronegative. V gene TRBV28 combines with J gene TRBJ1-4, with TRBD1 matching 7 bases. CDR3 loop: CASSLPYRGSNEKLFF. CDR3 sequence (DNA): TGTGCCAGCAGTTTACCATACAGGGGATCTAATGAAAAACTGTTTTTT.